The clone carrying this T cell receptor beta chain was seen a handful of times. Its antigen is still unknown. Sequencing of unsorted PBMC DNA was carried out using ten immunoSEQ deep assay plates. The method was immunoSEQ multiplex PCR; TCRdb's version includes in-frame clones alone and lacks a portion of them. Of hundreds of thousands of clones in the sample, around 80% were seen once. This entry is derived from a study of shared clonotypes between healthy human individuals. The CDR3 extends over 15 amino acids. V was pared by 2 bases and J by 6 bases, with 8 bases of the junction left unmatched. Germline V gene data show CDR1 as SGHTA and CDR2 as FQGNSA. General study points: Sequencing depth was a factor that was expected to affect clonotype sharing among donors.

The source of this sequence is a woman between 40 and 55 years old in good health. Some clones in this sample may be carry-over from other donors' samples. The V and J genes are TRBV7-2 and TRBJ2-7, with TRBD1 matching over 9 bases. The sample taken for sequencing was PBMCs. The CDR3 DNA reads TGTGCCAGCAGCTTAAGAGGGGGACAGGGTCTCGAGCAGTACTTC. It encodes CASSLRGGQGLEQYF.